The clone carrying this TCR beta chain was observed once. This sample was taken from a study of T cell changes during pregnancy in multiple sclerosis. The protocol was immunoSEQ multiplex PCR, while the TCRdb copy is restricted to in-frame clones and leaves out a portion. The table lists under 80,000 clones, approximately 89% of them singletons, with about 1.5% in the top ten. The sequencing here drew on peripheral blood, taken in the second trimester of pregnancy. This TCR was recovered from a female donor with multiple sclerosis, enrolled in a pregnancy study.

CDR3 nucleotide sequence: TGCGCCAGCAGCCCGGGACAGCTCAATCAGCCCCAGCATTTT. Translation gives CASSPGQLNQPQHF. The rearrangement joins TRBV5-1 to TRBJ1-5; 7 bases map to TRBD1. The CDR3 extends over 14 amino acids. Germline CDR1 SGHRS, CDR2 YFSETQ. J was trimmed by 3 bases and V by 4 bases; bases with no gene match: 4.